A selection of T cell receptor beta chains follows, all from one sample in a study of control samples from healthy donors and cancer patients. Only in-frame clones appear in the TCRdb table, and some are missing; sequencing was by immunoSEQ multiplex PCR. The table has 150,000 to 180,000 clones, about 94% seen once. Source material: blood. All receptors derive from a man aged 40-55 years in good health. CDR3s include the opening cysteine and the closing phenylalanine or tryptophan. The D gene is left open where the match is weak. Size is omitted from some rows. Given values are once, few, many or a class for expanded clones.

V	size	D	J	DNA	CDR3
TRBV29-1	.	.	TRBJ2-1	TGCAGCGGAAGATGGTACAATGAGCAGTTCTTC	CSGRWYNEQFF
TRBV27	.	.	TRBJ1-1	TGTGCCAGCAGTTTATCATGGAACACTGAAGCTTTCTTT	CASSLSWNTEAFF
TRBV28	.	TRBD1	TRBJ1-2	TGTGCCAGCAGTACAGGGGTCTATGGCTACACCTTC	CASSTGVYGYTF
TRBV4-1	few	.	TRBJ1-1	TGCGCCAGCAGCCAAGGAGTCCCTCAAGGCACTGAAGCTTTCTTT	CASSQGVPQGTEAFF
TRBV2	few	.	TRBJ2-5	TGTGCCACCAGTAGGCGGGGCGGGGAGACCCAGTACTTC	CATSRRGGETQYF
TRBV7-9	.	.	TRBJ1-3	TGTGCCAGCAGTTCGTCGAGGGGGAGCTCTGGAAACACCATATATTTT	CASSSSRGSSGNTIYF
TRBV7-2	.	TRBD1	TRBJ2-1	TGTGCCAGCAGCTTAGGAGGGACAGGGGGAAGGAATGAGCAGTTCTTC	CASSLGGTGGRNEQFF
TRBV11-1	.	TRBD1	TRBJ1-1	TGTGCCAGCAGCTTAGTCCGGACAGGGAAGAACACTGAAGCTTTCTTT	CASSLVRTGKNTEAFF
TRBV4-2	.	.	TRBJ1-3	TGTGCCAGCAGCCAAGACCCAGGGTCTGGAAACACCATATATTTT	CASSQDPGSGNTIYF
TRBV6-2/TRBV6-3	.	.	TRBJ1-5	TGTGCCAGCAGTTACAGGGGTCGGAATCAGCCCCAGCATTTT	CASSYRGRNQPQHF
TRBV7-9	.	.	TRBJ2-7	TGTGCCAGCAGCTTCCCCCTCTCCGAGCAGTACTTC	CASSFPLSEQYF
TRBV6-6	.	.	TRBJ1-1	TGTGCCAGCACCCAAGGGGATTTCCTCAAGGAAGCTTTCTTT	CASTQGDFLKEAFF
TRBV19	.	TRBD2	TRBJ2-3	TGTGCCAGTAGTACCCGACTAGCGGGCGGCTCAGATACGCAGTATTTT	CASSTRLAGGSDTQYF
TRBV12-5	.	.	TRBJ1-6	TGTGCTAGTGGTTTAAGGGTCTGGGGGAGCTCCTATAATTCACCCCTCCACTTT	CASGLRVWGSSYNSPLHF
TRBV18	.	.	TRBJ1-2	TGTGCCAGCTCACGGGGGGACTCGTACTATGGCTACACCTTC	CASSRGDSYYGYTF
TRBV7-2	.	.	TRBJ2-7	TGTGCCAGCAGCCCGCCCTGGACCCCACCGTACTTC	CASSPPWTPPYF
TRBV5-1	.	.	TRBJ1-2	TGCGCCAGCAGCAAACAGCAGAATCCTAACTATGGCTACACCTTC	CASSKQQNPNYGYTF
TRBV11-2	.	TRBD1	TRBJ1-3	TGTGCCAGCAGCCTTCGGACAGGGGTTGGAAACACCATATATTTT	CASSLRTGVGNTIYF
TRBV3-1/TRBV3-2	.	TRBD2	TRBJ2-5	TGTGCCAGCAGCCGAGGTAGCGGGGGGATGCAAGAGACCCAGTACTTC	CASSRGSGGMQETQYF